This T cell receptor beta chain was retrieved from a study of T-cell memory formation after mild COVID-19. Study-level results: Clones shrinking from day 15 to 85 showed even CD4/CD8 mixes; later expanders tilted CD4+. Chiefly within CM and EM were the contracting CD4+ clones; CD8+ ones were within EMRA. Pre-infection memory carried some responding clones, suggesting that cross-reactive memory joined.

Comment on this clonotype: Its antigen is still unknown.

Via MiXCR, TCRdb re-called the 5' RACE reads, giving one row per CDR3 protein. This sample has around 300,000 distinct CDR3 sequences, with about an eighth found just once. The CDR3 consists of 15 residues. Germline CDR1 reads MNHEY; CDR2 reads SMNVEV (reference sequence). V was trimmed by 8 bases and J by 0 bases, leaving 17 bases between them. This chain uses TRBV27 with TRBJ2-7, with D uncertain. Sequenced sample: PBMCs or a T cell subset sorted from them (not recorded which). This receptor was identified in a man between 18 and 29 years old who had mild COVID-19 (a few samples of this study predate the infection). Cell type and time point are not known. The CDR3 reads CASLPTGPASYEQYF. DNA for the CDR3: TGTGCCAGCTTGCCCACTGGACCGGCCTCCTACGAGCAGTACTTC.